This T cell receptor beta chain was obtained from a study of T cell changes during pregnancy in multiple sclerosis. Assay: immunoSEQ multiplex PCR; the TCRdb copy retains only in-frame clones and omits some. The table shows some 120,000 clones, with roughly 95% occurring only once. Trimming took 4 bases from V and 0 from J, leaving 8 bases between them. CDR3 length: 13 amino acids. Germline V gives CDR1 SGHDT, CDR2 YYEEEE. The chain recombines TRBV5-6 with TRBJ2-7, with D hard to call. The sample in question was peripheral blood, obtained after pregnancy. This receptor was obtained from a female donor with multiple sclerosis, enrolled in a pregnancy study. CDR3 DNA: TGTGCCAGCAGCCCCGACACCTCCTACGAGCAGTACTTC. It encodes CASSPDTSYEQYF.